This T cell receptor beta chain was documented in a study of blood T cell repertoires in COVID-19. The overall study: Sample material is recorded as cDNA or gDNA derived from T cells, B-cell-depleted T cells, or PBMCs.

CDR3 length equals 15 residues. V was shortened by 8 bases and J by 0 bases, with 14 bases between the two germline ends. CDR1 and CDR2 from the germline V gene are MNHEY and SVGAGI. In the authors' methods: Amplified reference gene primers provided the basis for estimating nucleated cell counts. Repertoires were generated with immunoSEQ multiplex PCR, while TCRdb's copy carries only in-frame clones and drops some. D and trimming come from the DNA, and the V and J calls and clone size come from that table. Of about 200,000 clones in the sample, roughly 86% were seen once. Those who participated ranged in age from roughly 18 to 89 years and resided in 24 US areas. Participants' own reports of clinical history determined their cohort assignment.

The rearrangement links TRBV6-5 to TRBJ1-5; the D gene is possibly TRBD1 (5 bases). The receptor was isolated from a woman aged 25 to 39 with acute COVID-19. The sequenced material came from PBMCs or T cells enriched from blood (not recorded which). CDR3 protein: CASRVTGYSNQPQHF. The CDR3 region has the DNA TGTGCCAGCCGCGTCACAGGTTATAGCAATCAGCCCCAGCATTTT.